The TCR beta chain under discussion was sequenced for a study of cytomegalovirus exposure and HLA in healthy donors. On the study more broadly: Unique TCRs numbering around 80 million, obtained from HLA-typed donors, made up an early data release.

Study outcomes and limitations: A few of the chains that were CMV-associated were confirmed in vitro to be specific for CMV antigens. Researchers reported in a later analysis that common viral pathogens appeared linked to several top clusters.

CDR1 and CDR2 from the germline V gene are MDHEN and SYDVKM. This CDR3 contains 14 residues. To note about this clone: Its antigen is not known.

13 Jbeta primers and 60 Vbeta primers were used for the PCR. The table came from immunoSEQ multiplex PCR; TCRdb's copy has only in-frame clones and leaves some out. The sample carries some 130,000 clones, nearly 80% recorded once. This chain joins TRBV28 and TRBJ2-5; TRBD2 matches 7 bases. The better agreement between TRBJ2-7 and the DNA end casts doubt on the J call. The sample comprised PBMCs. The receptor was derived from a man under 40 in good health and CMV-seronegative. The CDR3 coding sequence is TGTGCCAGCAGTTTACTAGCGGAACTCTACGAGCAGTACTTC. Translation gives CASSLLAELYEQYF.